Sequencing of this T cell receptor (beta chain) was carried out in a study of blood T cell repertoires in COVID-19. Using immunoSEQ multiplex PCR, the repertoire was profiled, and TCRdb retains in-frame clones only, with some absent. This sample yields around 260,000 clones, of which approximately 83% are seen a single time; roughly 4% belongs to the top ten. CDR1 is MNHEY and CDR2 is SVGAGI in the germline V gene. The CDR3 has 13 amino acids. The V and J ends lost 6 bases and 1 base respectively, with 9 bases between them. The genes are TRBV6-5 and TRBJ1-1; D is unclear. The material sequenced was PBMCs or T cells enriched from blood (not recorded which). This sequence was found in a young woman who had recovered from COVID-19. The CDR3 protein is CASRRGSNTEAFF. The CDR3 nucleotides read TGTGCCAGCAGACGCGGTTCGAACACTGAAGCTTTCTTT.